This T cell receptor beta chain was sequenced during a study of blood T cell repertoires in COVID-19. CDR1 is SNHLY, CDR2 FYNNEI, per germline. Trimming cost V 9 bases and J 4 bases; bases outside gene matches: 8. CDR3 size: 15 residues. This table comes from immunoSEQ multiplex PCR, and its TCRdb copy is limited to in-frame clones, with some not included. The sample records approximately 180,000 clones, around 82% being singletons. This clonotype was sampled from a woman older than 75 with acute or convalescent COVID-19. V and J are TRBV2 and TRBJ2-1; 11 bases fit TRBD2. The sequenced material came from peripheral blood. The CDR3 DNA sequence: TGTGCCAGTAGTCTCCTAGCGGGAGGTTACAATGAGCAGTTCTTC. It is translated as CASSLLAGGYNEQFF.